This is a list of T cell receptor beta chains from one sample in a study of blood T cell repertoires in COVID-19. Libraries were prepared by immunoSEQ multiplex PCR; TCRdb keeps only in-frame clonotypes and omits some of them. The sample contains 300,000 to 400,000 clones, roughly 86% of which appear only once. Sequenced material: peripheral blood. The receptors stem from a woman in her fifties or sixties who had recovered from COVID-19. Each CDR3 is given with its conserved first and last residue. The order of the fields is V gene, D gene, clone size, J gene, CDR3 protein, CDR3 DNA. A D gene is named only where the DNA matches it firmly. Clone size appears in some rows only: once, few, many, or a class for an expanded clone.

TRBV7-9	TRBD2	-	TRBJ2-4	CASSLGTSGLAKNIQYF	TGTGCCAGCAGCTTAGGGACTAGCGGGTTAGCCAAAAACATTCAGTACTTC
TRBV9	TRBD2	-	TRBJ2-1	CASSVGLGGIGEQFF	TGTGCCAGCAGCGTAGGTCTGGGAGGGATCGGTGAGCAGTTCTTC
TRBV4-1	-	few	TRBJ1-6	CASSLQGSSYNSPLHF	TGCGCCAGCAGCCTACAGGGTAGCTCCTATAATTCACCCCTCCACTTT
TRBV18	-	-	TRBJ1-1	CASSPQAVNTEAFF	TGTGCCAGCTCACCACAGGCGGTGAACACTGAAGCTTTCTTT
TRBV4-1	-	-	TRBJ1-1	CASSQDNPAALRAGNTEAFF	TGCGCCAGCAGCCAAGACAACCCGGCGGCGCTGAGGGCCGGTAACACTGAAGCTTTCTTT
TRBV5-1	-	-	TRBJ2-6	CASSDSNSVLTF	TGCGCCAGCAGCGACTCCAACTCCGTCCTGACTTTC
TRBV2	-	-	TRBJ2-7	CASTGRQGRNEQYF	TGTGCCAGCACGGGGAGGCAGGGCCGCAACGAGCAGTACTTC
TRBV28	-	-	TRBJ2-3	CAAGVWMADTQYF	TGTGCGGCCGGGGTGTGGATGGCAGATACGCAGTATTTT
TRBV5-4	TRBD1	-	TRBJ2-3	CASSLYRTGSTDTQYF	TGTGCCAGCAGCTTGTACAGGACAGGTAGCACAGATACGCAGTATTTT
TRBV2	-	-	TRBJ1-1	CASSEGQMNTEAFF	TGTGCCAGCAGTGAAGGGCAGATGAACACTGAAGCTTTCTTT
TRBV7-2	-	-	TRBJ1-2	CASSLNGGLGYGYTF	TGTGCCAGCAGCTTAAATGGGGGACTGGGGTATGGCTACACCTTC
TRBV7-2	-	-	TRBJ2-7	CASSLGAAIYEQYF	TGTGCCAGCAGCTTAGGAGCAGCGATCTACGAGCAGTACTTC
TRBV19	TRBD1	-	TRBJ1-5	CASSIVHEPGQGNIGPQHF	TGTGCCAGTAGTATAGTCCACGAGCCGGGACAGGGAAACATAGGGCCCCAGCATTTT
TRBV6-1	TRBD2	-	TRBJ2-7	CASIELAGAHEQYF	TGTGCCAGCATTGAATTAGCGGGAGCCCACGAGCAGTACTTC
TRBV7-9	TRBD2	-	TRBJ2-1	CASSGSGLNYNEQFF	TGTGCCAGCAGCGGTAGCGGGCTAAATTACAATGAGCAGTTCTTC
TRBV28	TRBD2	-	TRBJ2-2	CASSSLAGPPGELFF	TGTGCCAGCAGTTCACTAGCGGGCCCACCCGGGGAGCTGTTTTTT
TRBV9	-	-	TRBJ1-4	CASSETIGGEKLFF	TGTGCCAGCAGCGAAACGATCGGGGGGGAAAAACTGTTTTTT
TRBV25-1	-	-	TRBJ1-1	CASSERLWRGGAFF	TGTGCCAGCAGTGAACGTCTTTGGAGGGGGGGAGCTTTCTTT
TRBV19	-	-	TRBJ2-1	CASSMGLNNEQFF	TGTGCCAGTAGTATGGGGCTTAACAATGAGCAGTTCTTC
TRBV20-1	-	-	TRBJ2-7	CSASTTAYEQYF	TGCAGTGCTAGTACAACAGCTTACGAGCAGTACTTC
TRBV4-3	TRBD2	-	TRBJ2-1	CASSQDRASGAYNEQFF	TGCGCCAGCAGCCAAGATCGGGCTAGCGGTGCCTACAATGAGCAGTTCTTC
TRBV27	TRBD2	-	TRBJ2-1	CASSLSILAGTFYEQFF	TGTGCCAGCAGTTTATCGATACTAGCGGGGACCTTTTATGAGCAGTTCTTC
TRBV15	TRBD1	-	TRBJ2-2	CATSSYRGGTGELFF	TGTGCCACCAGCAGCTACAGGGGCGGCACCGGGGAGCTGTTTTTT
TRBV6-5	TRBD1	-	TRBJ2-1	CASSYSMTGYNEQFF	TGTGCCAGCAGTTACTCGATGACAGGGTACAATGAGCAGTTCTTC
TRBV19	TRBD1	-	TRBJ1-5	CASSISQGGNQPQHF	TGTGCCAGTAGTATATCCCAGGGGGGCAATCAGCCCCAGCATTTT
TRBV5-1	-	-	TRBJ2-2	CASSPASGSHTGELFF	TGCGCCAGCAGCCCAGCTTCAGGTTCCCACACCGGGGAGCTGTTTTTT
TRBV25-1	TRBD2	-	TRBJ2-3	CASSSTSGVGDTQYF	TGTGCCAGCAGCTCGACTAGCGGGGTAGGAGATACGCAGTATTTT
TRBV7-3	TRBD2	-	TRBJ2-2	CASSLVPYSSGETANTGELFF	TGTGCCAGCAGCTTAGTCCCCTACAGTAGCGGGGAAACTGCGAACACCGGGGAGCTGTTTTTT
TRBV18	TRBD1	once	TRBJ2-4	CASSPRQGSSAKNIQYF	TGTGCCAGCTCACCACGACAGGGGAGTTCGGCCAAAAACATTCAGTACTTC
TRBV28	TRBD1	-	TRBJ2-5	CASRTSGQGNQETQYF	TGTGCCAGCAGGACCTCCGGACAGGGAAACCAAGAGACCCAGTACTTC
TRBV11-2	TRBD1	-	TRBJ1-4	CASSARDRGNEKLFF	TGTGCCAGCAGCGCCCGGGACAGGGGAAATGAAAAACTGTTTTTT
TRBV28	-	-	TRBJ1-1	CASSLGPGITEAFF	TGTGCCAGCAGTTTAGGGCCCGGAATAACTGAAGCTTTCTTT
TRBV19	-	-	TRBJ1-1	CASSMDGGVGTEAFF	TGTGCCAGTAGTATGGACGGGGGGGTTGGCACTGAAGCTTTCTTT
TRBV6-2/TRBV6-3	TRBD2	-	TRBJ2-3	CASSPRLAPSGDTQYF	TGTGCCAGCAGTCCACGACTAGCCCCTTCGGGAGATACGCAGTATTTT
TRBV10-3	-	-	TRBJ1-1	CAISGAMGNTEAFF	TGTGCCATCAGTGGGGCCATGGGGAACACTGAAGCTTTCTTT
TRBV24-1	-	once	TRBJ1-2	CATQGSSDLGGYTF	TGTGCCACCCAGGGCAGCTCCGACCTTGGGGGCTACACCTTC
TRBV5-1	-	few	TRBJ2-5	CASRVGSRGETQYF	TGCGCCAGCAGGGTGGGCTCTCGAGGGGAGACCCAGTACTTC
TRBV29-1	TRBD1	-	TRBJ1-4	CSVVVFGQGVEKLFF	TGCAGCGTTGTAGTTTTCGGACAGGGGGTTGAAAAACTGTTTTTT
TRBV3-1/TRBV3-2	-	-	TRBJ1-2	CASSQAGDPYGYTF	TGTGCCAGCAGCCAAGCAGGGGACCCCTATGGCTACACCTTC
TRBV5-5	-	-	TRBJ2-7	CASSLAVRARGSYEQYF	TGTGCCAGCAGCTTGGCGGTTAGGGCCCGAGGGTCCTACGAGCAGTACTTC
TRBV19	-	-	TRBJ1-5	CASSISRGLGNQPQHF	TGTGCCAGTAGTATATCTCGCGGTCTTGGCAATCAGCCCCAGCATTTT
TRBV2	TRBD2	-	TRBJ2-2	CASSESVAGANTGELFF	TGTGCCAGCAGTGAATCAGTAGCGGGGGCGAACACCGGGGAGCTGTTTTTT
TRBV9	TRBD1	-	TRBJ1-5	CASCARQGRGLAQHF	TGTGCCAGCTGCGCGCGACAGGGCAGAGGGTTGGCCCAGCATTTT
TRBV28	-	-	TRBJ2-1	CASSSWKGLLF	TGTGCCAGCAGTTCCTGGAAGGGGTTGCTCTTC
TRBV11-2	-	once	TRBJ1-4	CASSLVGEKLFF	TGTGCCAGCAGCTTAGTGGGCGAAAAACTGTTTTTT
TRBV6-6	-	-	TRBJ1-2	CASRNPRANYGYTF	TGTGCCAGCAGAAACCCACGAGCTAACTATGGCTACACCTTC
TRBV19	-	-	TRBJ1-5	CASSILFRRSRSNQPQHF	TGTGCCAGTAGTATCCTTTTTCGACGATCGAGGAGCAATCAGCCCCAGCATTTT
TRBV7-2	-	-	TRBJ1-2	CASSLEPSYGYTF	TGTGCCAGCAGCTTAGAGCCTAGCTATGGCTACACCTTC
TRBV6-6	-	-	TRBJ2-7	CASSPRTGLNEQYF	TGTGCCAGCTCCCCCCGGACTGGCCTTAACGAGCAGTACTTC
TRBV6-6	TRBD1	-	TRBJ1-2	CASSYGGTGPLTF	TGTGCCAGCAGTTATGGGGGGACAGGGCCCTTAACCTTC
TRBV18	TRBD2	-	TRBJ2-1	CASSKDSGGAREQFF	TGTGCCAGCTCAAAAGATAGCGGGGGGGCCAGAGAGCAGTTCTTC
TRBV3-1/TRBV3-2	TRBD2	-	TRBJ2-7	CASSLGTTSYEQYF	TGTGCCAGCAGCCTGGGGACTACCTCCTACGAGCAGTACTTC